These 8 T cell receptor beta chains were all obtained from the same sample, sequenced in a study of identifying expanded T cells in peripheral blood. Using immunoSEQ multiplex PCR, the repertoire was profiled, and TCRdb retains in-frame clones only, with some absent. The sample holds approximately 59,000 clones; roughly 90% are singletons and the top ten take approximately 3.8%. Sequences were obtained from blood. Source of these receptors: a person between 18 and 75 years old in good health.

The chain couples TRBV5-4 to TRBJ2-1; 8 nucleotides line up with TRBD2. Germline V gene sequence: CDR1 SGHNT, CDR2 YYREEE (reference sequence). The CDR3 has 15 residues. V shed 4 bases, J shed 2 bases, and the junction held 5 bases outside the gene matches. The CDR3 region is CASSVSGGAYNEQFF. The CDR3 region has the DNA TGTGCCAGCAGCGTTTCGGGGGGGGCCTACAATGAGCAGTTCTTC.

In this sample, this clone turned up once. The V call is TRBV7-2, the J call TRBJ1-1, with a possible D match to TRBD1 (6 bases). Germline loops: CDR1 SGHTA, CDR2 FQGNSA. The CDR3 is 16 residues long. Trimming removed 4 bases from V and 6 bases from J, with 21 bases in between. The CDR3 loop reads CASSSDPGTYSPEAFF. In DNA, the CDR3 is TGTGCCAGCAGCTCTGACCCCGGGACATATTCCCCTGAAGCTTTCTTT.

V usage is TRBV7-2 and J usage is TRBJ2-7; D unclear. Trimming removed 2 bases from V and 3 bases from J, with 8 bases in between. This CDR3 spans 13 amino acids. CDR1 and CDR2 from the germline V gene are SGHTA and FQGNSA. Written as DNA, the CDR3 is TGTGCCAGCAGCTTAATGCCAGTCTACGAGCAGTACTTC. It specifies CASSLMPVYEQYF.

In this sample, this clone turned up once. Written as DNA, the CDR3 is TGTGCCAGCAGCGTGACCCCAGGGATTAATGAGCAGTTCTTC. It yields the protein CASSVTPGINEQFF. V is TRBV9 and J is TRBJ2-1, with a weak D call TRBD1 (5 bases). The CDR3 has 14 amino acids. V dropped 2 bases and J dropped 7 bases, with 13 bases sitting between them. Germline V gene sequence: CDR1 SGDLS, CDR2 YYNGEE.

This sequence joins TRBV6-6 and TRBJ1-6, with 7 bases that match TRBD1. This CDR3 is built from 13 residues. J was trimmed by 5 bases and V by 8 bases; bases with no gene match: 3. Germline-derived CDR1 and CDR2 are MNHNY and SVGAGI (reference sequence). The CDR3 nucleotides are TGTGCCAGCTCTGGGACAGATAATTCACCCCTCCACTTT. The encoded protein is CASSGTDNSPLHF.

V is TRBV6-5 and J is TRBJ2-1, with D perhaps TRBD1 (5 bases). Germline V gene lookup returns CDR1 MNHEY and CDR2 SVGAGI. This CDR3 comprises 14 residues. The V and J ends lost 2 bases and 7 bases respectively, with 12 bases between them. CDR3 bases: TGTGCCAGCAGTTACGGGTTAGGGGTAAATGAGCAGTTCTTC. Amino acids: CASSYGLGVNEQFF.

The rearrangement joins TRBV5-1 to TRBJ1-1; TRBD1 matches 7 bases. Germline V gene sequence: CDR1 SGHRS, CDR2 YFSETQ. The CDR3 spans 15 residues. Trimming removed 0 bases from V and 4 bases from J; junction bases left unmatched: 6. Here the CDR3 reads CASSLATGAITEAFF. CDR3 bases: TGCGCCAGCAGCTTGGCTACAGGGGCCATCACTGAAGCTTTCTTT.

The chain joins TRBV6-6 to TRBJ2-7; 7 bases agree with TRBD1. Trimming removed 6 bases from V and 3 bases from J; junction bases left unmatched: 11. Per the germline V gene, CDR1 is MNHNY and CDR2 is SVGAGI (reference sequence). There are 15 residues in the CDR3. CDR3 in amino acids: CASSRTLDRFYEQYF. CDR3 nucleotides: TGTGCCAGCAGCCGGACCCTGGACAGGTTCTACGAGCAGTACTTC.